Listed here are 17 T cell receptor beta chains from one sample, sequenced in a study of T cell repertoires in cytomegalovirus infection (dated by TCRdb to between 2017 and 2020). The sequencer was an Illumina HiSeq 1500. The public reads were reprocessed in TCRdb via fastp at Q25 and MiXCR, keeping in-frame beta chains. Every CDR3 protein is listed once, alongside the most common genes and DNA of its rows. The sample data list around 800,000 distinct CDR3 sequences, and over 25% of these were observed just once. Roughly 12% of the sample belongs to the ten largest clones. The sample's treatment or condition, from its label and the paper: in vitro stimulation with specific CMV peptide epitopes to enrich CMV-specific T cells. The antigens for these receptors are not known. The sample here was cultured CD8+ T cells from PBMCs, taken from culture after CMV antigen stimulation. The receptors here all came from a human donor in good health (CMV status not recorded). Some clones in this sample may be carry-over from other donors' samples.

Comments on this clonotype: A read error may be the cause here, since a much bigger clone is one base away. The rearrangement uses TRBV7-6 and TRBJ1-3; no firm D call. The germline V gene has CDR1 SGHVS and CDR2 FNYEAQ. The CDR3 spans 14 residues. The CDR3 nucleotides read TGTACCAGCAGCCGCACGAGCTCTGGAAACACCATATATTTT. Translated, it gives CTSSRTSSGNTIYF.

This clonotype showed up just a few times. The chain recombines TRBV9 with TRBJ1-6; TRBD1 is a possible D gene (6 bases). Germline lookup yields CDR1 SGDLS and CDR2 YYNGEE. This CDR3 has 16 residues. The germline V and J ends were trimmed by 4 bases and 4 bases, with 15 bases remaining between them. The CDR3 nucleotides are TGTGCCAGCAGCTCTCCAGGGGCCCGTTATAATTCACCCCTCCACTTT. It is translated as CASSSPGARYNSPLHF.

The chain links TRBV19 to TRBJ2-7; D not certain. The CDR3 extends over 15 amino acids. The germline V and J ends were trimmed by 0 bases and 1 base, with 10 bases remaining between them. CDR1 and CDR2 (germline): LNHDA, SQIVND (reference sequence). The CDR3 protein is CASSIDPKQSYEQYF. CDR3 bases: TGTGCCAGTAGTATAGACCCTAAGCAGTCCTACGAGCAGTACTTC.

The chain joins TRBV25-1 to TRBJ1-2; D is uncertain. Germline V gene sequence: CDR1 MGHDK, CDR2 SYGVNS. V dropped 3 bases and J dropped 6 bases, with 8 bases sitting between them. The CDR3 has 12 amino acids. The CDR3 nucleotides are TGTGCCAGCAGTGATGCTGGGGATGGCTACACCTTC. This gives the protein CASSDAGDGYTF.

As for this clonotype: This sequence may be a read error, since a much larger clone differs from it by one base. V is TRBV10-3 and J is TRBJ2-1, with 8 bases lining up with TRBD1. The CDR3 extends over 17 amino acids. CDR1 is ENHRY and CDR2 is SYGVKD in the germline V gene. CDR3 region: CTISEPRDRLSYNEQFF. CDR3 DNA: TGTACCATCAGTGAACCTCGGGACAGGCTTTCCTACAATGAGCAGTTCTTC.

This clonotype appeared a few times. The chain is built from TRBV27 and TRBJ2-7, with D unresolved. The V and J ends lost 4 bases and 5 bases respectively, with 18 bases between them. The CDR3 length is 15 residues. Germline-derived CDR1 and CDR2 are MNHEY and SMNVEV (reference sequence). The CDR3 reads CASSSTSSKRDEQYF. The CDR3 DNA sequence: TGTGCCAGCAGTTCGACTTCCAGCAAAAGGGACGAGCAGTACTTC.

This clonotype came up a few times. V and J are TRBV15 and TRBJ2-5; D may be TRBD1 or TRBD2 (5 bases each). The germline V gene has CDR1 LNHNV and CDR2 YYDKDF (reference sequence). The length of the CDR3 is 15 residues. Between the trimmed V and J ends, which lost 6 bases and 4 bases, there was a span of 18 bases. CDR3 amino acids: CATRPGSGTSETQYF. CDR3 bases: TGTGCCACCAGACCCGGGTCCGGGACGTCAGAGACCCAGTACTTC. The full variable domain, completed using reference TRBV15 and TRBJ2-5, is DAMVIQNPRYQVTQFGKPVTLSCSQTLNHNVMYWYQQKSSQAPKLLFHYYDKDFNNEADTPDNFQSRRPNTSFCFLDIRSPGLGDTAMYLCATRPGSGTSETQYFGPGTRLLVL.

This chain links TRBV5-6 with TRBJ1-2, with 8 nucleotides matching TRBD1. The germline gives CDR1 SGHDT, CDR2 YYEEEE. Germline trimming cut 0 bases from V and 3 bases from J; bases unmatched to any gene: 10. The CDR3 loop spans 17 amino acids. CDR3 DNA: TGTGCCAGCAGCTTGGACGCTTGGGACAGGAGATACTATGGCTACACCTTC. It translates to CASSLDAWDRRYYGYTF.

The DNA of the CDR3 is TGTGCCAGCAGTACCCGACTAGCGGGGGGCGGTAACACCGGGGAGCTGTTTTTT. It yields the protein CASSTRLAGGGNTGELFF. The chain is built from TRBV12-3 or TRBV12-4 and TRBJ2-2; the match to TRBD2 covers 13 bases. The CDR3 sequence is 18 residues long. Trimming cost V 5 bases and J 2 bases; bases outside gene matches: 8.

The chain employs TRBV6-6 and TRBJ1-4; TRBD1 matches 8 bases. Losses at the gene ends were 6 bases for V and 7 bases for J; bases not matched to a gene: 7. CDR1 is MNHNY, CDR2 SVGAGI, per germline (reference sequence). There are 14 residues in the CDR3. In DNA, the CDR3 is TGTGCCAGCAGGGACGGGACAGGTGGTGAAAAACTGTTTTTT. Its translation: CASRDGTGGEKLFF.

This clonotype showed up just a few times. This chain joins TRBV6-1 and TRBJ1-1; D gene unclear. V lost 5 bases and J lost 8, with 6 bases in between. Germline CDR1 reads MNHNS; CDR2 reads SASEGT. The CDR3 has 10 amino acids. The CDR3 sequence is CASSPVEAFF. The CDR3 nucleotides are TGTGCCAGCAGTCCAGTCGAAGCTTTCTTT.

The V and J genes are TRBV27 and TRBJ1-5; 7 bases match TRBD1. CDR1 is MNHEY and CDR2 is SMNVEV in the germline V gene (reference sequence). The CDR3 spans 14 residues. After removal of 5 bases from V and 8 bases from J, the junction contained 9 bases not matched to a gene. CDR3 coding DNA: TGTGCCAGCAGTCCCTGGACAGGAGAAGAGCCCCAGCATTTT. The encoded protein is CASSPWTGEEPQHF.

This clonotype was seen a few times. V usage is TRBV6-4 and J usage is TRBJ2-1; 8 positions match TRBD1. The V gene's germline CDR1 is MRHNA and CDR2 SNTAGT. The CDR3 totals 17 residues. Germline trimming cut 2 bases from V and 0 bases from J; bases unmatched to any gene: 6. DNA of the CDR3: TGTGCCAGCAGTGACCAAAACAGGGGGTTCTCCTACAATGAGCAGTTCTTC. It yields the protein CASSDQNRGFSYNEQFF.

This chain links TRBV7-6 with TRBJ1-6; D remains unclear. The CDR3 extends over 12 amino acids. Germline CDR1 is SGHVS and CDR2 is FNYEAQ. The V end was cut by 3 bases, the J end by 7 bases, with 4 bases between. CDR3: CASSFLNSPLHF. DNA for the CDR3: TGTGCCAGCAGCTTCTTAAATTCACCCCTCCACTTT.

The rearrangement joins TRBV11-2 to TRBJ2-3; no clear D. The CDR3 covers 16 residues. The V gene lost 5 bases and the J gene lost 1 base, with 16 bases spanning the gap. Germline values: CDR1 SGHAT, CDR2 FQNNGV. CDR3 in DNA: TGTGCCAGCAGCCCCTTTACCAGCGCCGGCACAGATACGCAGTATTTT. It translates to CASSPFTSAGTDTQYF.

The gene calls are TRBV9 and TRBJ1-1; TRBD1 might be the D (5 bases). CDR1 SGDLS and CDR2 YYNGEE come from the germline V gene. V lost 3 bases and J 3 bases, leaving 12 bases between the germline ends. The CDR3 is 14 residues long. CDR3 protein: CASSGGQGHTEAFF. CDR3 bases: TGTGCCAGCAGCGGAGGGCAGGGCCACACTGAAGCTTTCTTT.

This clonotype came up a few times. The chain has TRBV2 and TRBJ2-1; 7 nucleotides agree with TRBD2. J gave up 6 bases and V 7 bases, and 15 bases lay outside the gene matches. This CDR3 comprises 16 residues. From germline, CDR1 is SNHLY and CDR2 FYNNEI. The CDR3 bases are TGTGCCAGCATACTCGAACCCGGACTAGTGGGCAATGAGCAGTTCTTC. The encoded protein is CASILEPGLVGNEQFF.